This TCR beta chain came from a study of blood T cell repertoires in COVID-19. Study summary: The United States, Italy and Spain provided the acute and convalescent COVID-19 samples. Nucleic acid was either cDNA or gDNA, and it came from T cells, B-cell-depleted T cells, or PBMCs.

It was during active infection that Seattle patients were enrolled and then longitudinally followed. Original processing methods: Reference gene primers were amplified, and this amplification served to estimate nucleated cell counts. Libraries were prepared by immunoSEQ multiplex PCR; TCRdb keeps only in-frame clonotypes and omits some of them. The DNA gave D and trimming, while V, J and clone size come from that table. The sample has over 70,000 clones, over 60% seen once. The CDR3 contains 13 residues. Germline V gene data show CDR1 as KGHSH and CDR2 as LQKENI. J lost 8 bases, V lost 3 bases, and 2 bases had no gene match.

This sequence was found in a man between 65 and 79 years old with COVID-19, enrolled during active disease. Source material: peripheral blood. The V and J genes are TRBV18 and TRBJ1-2, with 11 nucleotides matching TRBD1. CDR3 amino acids: CASSPGQGVGYTF. CDR3 nucleotide sequence: TGTGCCAGCTCACCGGGACAGGGGGTCGGCTACACCTTC.